This T cell receptor (beta chain) comes out of a study of T cells in Graves' hyperthyroidism and ophthalmopathy. Amplified regions were TCR beta CDR3 sequences from RNA transcripts. Researchers ran a first-round RT-PCR on the TCR CDR3 using the HTBI primer set. In TCRdb, the multiplex PCR reads were re-called with MiXCR into one record per CDR3 protein. The profile covers roughly 300,000 distinct CDR3 sequences, with roughly 20% appearing a single time and roughly 49% taken by the ten largest. The study defined stable Graves' hyperthyroidism as no ophthalmopathy progression within 18 months. Germline V gene data show CDR1 as SGHRS and CDR2 as YFSETQ. Trimming cost V 6 bases and J 3 bases, with 16 bases left between them. CDR3 length equals 15 residues. Whole-study findings and limits: Model output signaled ophthalmopathy a median approximately six months ahead of onset.

This clonotype was observed at least ten times. Its antigen remains unknown. The chain is built from TRBV5-1 and TRBJ2-1; D gene uncertain. The sequence was collected from a woman in her fifties or sixties with Graves' hyperthyroidism. Sequenced sample: blood. CDR3 DNA sequence: TGCGCCAGCAAAACAGCATTGGGCGGCTACAATGAGCAGTTCTTC. Protein product: CASKTALGGYNEQFF.